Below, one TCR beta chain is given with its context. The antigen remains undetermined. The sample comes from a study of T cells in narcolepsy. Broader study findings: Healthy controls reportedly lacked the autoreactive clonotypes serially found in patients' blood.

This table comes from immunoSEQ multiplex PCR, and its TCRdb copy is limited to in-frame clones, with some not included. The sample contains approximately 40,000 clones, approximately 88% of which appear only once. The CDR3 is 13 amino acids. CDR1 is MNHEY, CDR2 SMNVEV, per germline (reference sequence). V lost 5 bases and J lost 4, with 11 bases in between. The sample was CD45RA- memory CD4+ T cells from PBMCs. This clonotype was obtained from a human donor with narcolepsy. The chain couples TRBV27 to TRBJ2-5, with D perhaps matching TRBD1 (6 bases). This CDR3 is CASSNRVGETQYF. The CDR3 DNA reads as TGTGCCAGCAGTAACAGGGTGGGAGAGACCCAGTACTTC.